These 7 T cell receptor beta chains share one sample of origin, sequenced in a study of blood T cell repertoires in COVID-19. Data came from immunoSEQ multiplex PCR; TCRdb stores just in-frame clones and leaves some out. The sample records over 100,000 clones, about 85% being singletons. Sequencing input: peripheral blood. The receptors shown here come from a woman in her 50s with COVID-19, enrolled during active disease.

The genes are TRBV9 and TRBJ2-4, with a possible D match to TRBD2 (5 bases). The CDR3 loop spans 13 amino acids. V lost 1 base to trimming and J lost 9 bases, with 11 bases between them. Germline V gives CDR1 SGDLS, CDR2 YYNGEE. CDR3 DNA sequence: TGTGCCAGCAGCGTAAGGGTCGAGGGCATTCAGTACTTC. As protein: CASSVRVEGIQYF.

The chain combines TRBV6-5 with TRBJ2-7, with TRBD2 matching 7 bases. This CDR3 has 15 residues. CDR1 MNHEY and CDR2 SVGAGI come from the germline V gene. The junction had 11 bases not matched to a gene; V was cut back by 5 bases and J by 4 bases. In nucleotides, the CDR3 is TGTGCCAGCAGTCCCAACACGGGAGCGGGATACGAGCAGTACTTC. It codes for CASSPNTGAGYEQYF.

This sequence joins TRBV7-9 and TRBJ1-2; 9 bases fit TRBD1. The trim removed 0 bases at V and 6 bases at J, leaving 2 bases unmatched. The CDR3 has 14 amino acids. From germline, CDR1 is SEHNR and CDR2 FQNEAQ (reference sequence). The CDR3: CASSLAGTGHGYTF. CDR3 DNA: TGTGCCAGCAGCTTAGCCGGGACAGGGCATGGCTACACCTTC.

The chain recombines TRBV28 with TRBJ2-3; unclear D gene. The CDR3 loop spans 15 amino acids. Germline V gene lookup returns CDR1 MDHEN and CDR2 SYDVKM. Trimming shortened V by 6 bases and J by 8 bases, and 21 bases separated the two germline ends. CDR3 DNA: TGTGCCAGCAGGATCACCTCCCCCTTTTCCGGTACGCAGTATTTT. Amino acids: CASRITSPFSGTQYF.

The genes are TRBV19 and TRBJ2-2; D call uncertain. V shed 1 base and J shed 6 bases, with 12 bases lying between them. This CDR3 has 15 residues. The V gene's germline CDR1 is LNHDA and CDR2 SQIVND (reference sequence). The CDR3 DNA reads as TGTGCCAGTAGTATAGCGAGTTTCCCGGCCGGGGAGCTGTTTTTT. Protein sequence: CASSIASFPAGELFF.

This clone was found once. The chain recombines TRBV5-4 with TRBJ2-1; 8 bases are a match to TRBD1. CDR1 and CDR2 from the germline V gene are SGHNT and YYREEE (reference sequence). V shed 4 bases, J shed 0 bases, and the junction held 6 bases outside the gene matches. The CDR3 consists of 16 residues. In DNA, the CDR3 is TGTGCCAGCAGCCCAGGGGGCCTGAGCTCCTACAATGAGCAGTTCTTC. Protein sequence: CASSPGGLSSYNEQFF.

The table lists this clone with a count of one. The chain couples TRBV12-5 to TRBJ2-1, with 7 bases matching TRBD2. This CDR3 is 15 amino acids long. V was clipped by 5 bases and J by 0 bases; unmatched bases: 4. From germline, CDR1 is LGHNT and CDR2 FRNRAP. CDR3 coding DNA: TGTGCTAGTGGTCCAGGACTAGTCTCCTACAATGAGCAGTTCTTC. Translating it yields CASGPGLVSYNEQFF. The variable domain in full, completed from reference TRBV12-5 and TRBJ2-1, reads DARVTQTPRHKVTEMGQEVTMRCQPILGHNTVFWYRQTMMQGLELLAYFRNRAPLDDSGMPKDRFSAEMPDATLATLKIQPSEPRDSAVYFCASGPGLVSYNEQFFGPGTRLTVL.